The entry below gives a single T cell receptor (beta chain) sequence along with its context. These data are taken from a study of cytomegalovirus exposure and HLA in healthy donors. This CDR3 is built from 17 residues. With V trimmed by 4 bases and J by 0 bases, 12 bases remained unmatched. Germline values: CDR1 MDHEN, CDR2 SYDVKM. Vbeta (60) and Jbeta (13) primers were used in the PCR. Sequencing used immunoSEQ multiplex PCR; TCRdb keeps in-frame clones, though not all of them. The repertoire holds 75,000 to 100,000 clones, 75% to 85% seen once, with around 9.9% in the top ten. The chain recombines TRBV28 with TRBJ2-7; TRBD1 matches at 7 bases. The receptor was derived from a man aged 18 to 30 in good health and CMV-seropositive. Sequencing input: PBMCs. The CDR3 here is CASSSLNRGASSYEQYF. The CDR3, as DNA: TGTGCCAGCAGTTCATTAAACAGGGGTGCCTCCTCCTACGAGCAGTACTTC.